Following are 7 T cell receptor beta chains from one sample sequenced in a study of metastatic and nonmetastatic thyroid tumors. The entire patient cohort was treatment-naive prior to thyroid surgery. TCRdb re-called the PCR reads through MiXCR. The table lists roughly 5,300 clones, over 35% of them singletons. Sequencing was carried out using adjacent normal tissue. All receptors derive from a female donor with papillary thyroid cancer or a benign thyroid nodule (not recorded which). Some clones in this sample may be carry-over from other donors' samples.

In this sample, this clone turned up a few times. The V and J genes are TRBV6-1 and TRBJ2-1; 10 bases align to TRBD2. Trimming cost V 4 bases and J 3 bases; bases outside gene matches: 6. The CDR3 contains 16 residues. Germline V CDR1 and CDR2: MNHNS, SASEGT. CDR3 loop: CASSVTSGVGYNEQFF. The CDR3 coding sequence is TGTGCCAGCAGTGTAACTAGCGGGGTGGGCTACAATGAGCAGTTCTTC.

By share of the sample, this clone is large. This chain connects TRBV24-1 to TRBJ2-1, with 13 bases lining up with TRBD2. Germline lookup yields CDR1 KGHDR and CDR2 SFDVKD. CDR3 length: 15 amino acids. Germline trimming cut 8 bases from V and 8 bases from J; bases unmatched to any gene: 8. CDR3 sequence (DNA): TGTGCCACCATGATCCAAGGACTAGCGGGGGATGAGCAGTTCTTC. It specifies CATMIQGLAGDEQFF.

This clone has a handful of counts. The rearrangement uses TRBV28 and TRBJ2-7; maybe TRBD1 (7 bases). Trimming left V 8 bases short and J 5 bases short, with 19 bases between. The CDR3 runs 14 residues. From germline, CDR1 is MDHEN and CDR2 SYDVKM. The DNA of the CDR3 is TGTGCCAGCCTGATGAGGGGGCCGGGGGACGAGCAGTACTTC. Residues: CASLMRGPGDEQYF. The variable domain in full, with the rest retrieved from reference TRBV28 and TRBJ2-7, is DVKVTQSSRYLVKRTGEKVFLECVQDMDHENMFWYRQDPGLGLRLIYFSYDVKMKEKGDIPEGYSVSREKKERFSLILESASTNQTSMYLCASLMRGPGDEQYFGPGTRLTVT.

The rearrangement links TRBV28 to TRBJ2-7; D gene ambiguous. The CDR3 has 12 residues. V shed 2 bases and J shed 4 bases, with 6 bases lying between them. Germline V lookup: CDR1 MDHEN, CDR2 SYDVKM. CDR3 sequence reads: CASSLTQYEQYF. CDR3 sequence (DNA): TGTGCCAGCAGTTTAACGCAGTACGAGCAGTACTTC.

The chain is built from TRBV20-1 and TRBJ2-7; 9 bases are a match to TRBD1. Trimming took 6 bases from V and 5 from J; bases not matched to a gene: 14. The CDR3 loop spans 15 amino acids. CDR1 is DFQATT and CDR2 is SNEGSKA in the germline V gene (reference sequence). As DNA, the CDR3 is TGCAGTGCCAAAATTCCGGGACAGGGTATCCACGAGCAGTACTTC. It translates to CSAKIPGQGIHEQYF.

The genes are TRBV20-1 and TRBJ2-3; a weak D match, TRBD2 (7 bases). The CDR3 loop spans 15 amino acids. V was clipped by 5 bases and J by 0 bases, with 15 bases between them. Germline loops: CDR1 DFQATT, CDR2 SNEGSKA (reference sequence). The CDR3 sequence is CSAQIAGASTDTQYF. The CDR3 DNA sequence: TGCAGTGCTCAGATCGCGGGGGCTAGCACAGATACGCAGTATTTT.

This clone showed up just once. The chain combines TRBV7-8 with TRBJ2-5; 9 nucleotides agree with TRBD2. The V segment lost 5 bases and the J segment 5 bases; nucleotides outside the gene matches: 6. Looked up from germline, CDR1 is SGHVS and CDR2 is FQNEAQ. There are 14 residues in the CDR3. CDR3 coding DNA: TGTGCCAGCAGCGGCGGGAGGGCGGGTGAGACCCAGTACTTC. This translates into CASSGGRAGETQYF.